These T cell receptor beta chains were read from a single sample in a study of post-analysis software for immune sequencing data. MiXCR, run by TCRdb on the PCR reads, gives a single entry per CDR3 protein. The sample includes more than 500,000 distinct CDR3 sequences, 34% of them seen just once. The specimen sequenced was blood. The receptors were sampled from a girl aged 2 to 17 with multiple sclerosis. CDR3s include the opening cysteine and the closing phenylalanine or tryptophan. The D gene is left open where the match is weak. The size entry is marked missing in some rows and otherwise reads once, few, many or a size class.

CDR3aa: CASSRRTLASTDTQYF; CDR3nt: TGTGCCAGCAGCCGACGGACTTTAGCGAGCACAGATACGCAGTATTTT; abundance: .; v_gene: TRBV12-3/TRBV12-4; d_gene: .; j_gene: TRBJ2-3
CDR3aa: CASSVAWDSTYEQYF; CDR3nt: TGTGCCAGCAGCGTAGCTTGGGACAGCACCTACGAGCAGTACTTC; abundance: few; v_gene: TRBV9; d_gene: TRBD1; j_gene: TRBJ2-7
CDR3aa: CSARSRLAGATETQYF; CDR3nt: TGCAGTGCTAGATCGAGACTAGCGGGGGCTACAGAGACCCAGTACTTC; abundance: .; v_gene: TRBV20-1; d_gene: TRBD2; j_gene: TRBJ2-5
CDR3aa: CASSSGSPETQYF; CDR3nt: TGTGCCAGCAGTTCCGGGTCACCGGAGACCCAGTACTTC; abundance: .; v_gene: TRBV6-1; d_gene: .; j_gene: TRBJ2-5
CDR3aa: CASSQLAGDSYEQYF; CDR3nt: TGCGCCAGCAGCCAACTAGCGGGGGACTCCTACGAGCAGTACTTC; abundance: .; v_gene: TRBV4-1; d_gene: TRBD2; j_gene: TRBJ2-7
CDR3aa: CASSRKGGAVNEQFF; CDR3nt: TGTGCCAGCAGCCGAAAGGGCGGGGCGGTGAATGAGCAGTTCTTC; abundance: few; v_gene: TRBV13; d_gene: .; j_gene: TRBJ2-1
CDR3aa: CASAQKDTQYF; CDR3nt: TGTGCCAGCGCCCAAAAAGATACGCAGTATTTT; abundance: .; v_gene: TRBV6-6; d_gene: .; j_gene: TRBJ2-3
CDR3aa: CASSLRADTQYF; CDR3nt: TGTGCCAGCAGTTTAAGGGCAGATACGCAGTATTTT; abundance: many; v_gene: TRBV5-1; d_gene: .; j_gene: TRBJ2-3
CDR3aa: CSARVLLAGTRTDTQYF; CDR3nt: TGCAGTGCTAGAGTCTTACTAGCGGGGACCCGCACAGATACGCAGTATTTT; abundance: few; v_gene: TRBV20-1; d_gene: TRBD2; j_gene: TRBJ2-3
CDR3aa: CASSSNRGLDNEQFF; CDR3nt: TGTGCCAGCAGTTCCAACAGGGGGCTGGACAATGAGCAGTTCTTC; abundance: .; v_gene: TRBV12-3/TRBV12-4; d_gene: TRBD1; j_gene: TRBJ2-1
CDR3aa: CASSDPGQLAGRQFF; CDR3nt: TGTGCCAGCAGTGACCCGGGACAGTTGGCCGGGCGGCAGTTCTTC; abundance: .; v_gene: TRBV25-1; d_gene: TRBD1; j_gene: TRBJ2-1
CDR3aa: CASSYGGAATEAFF; CDR3nt: TGTGCCAGCAGTTACGGGGGCGCGGCCACTGAAGCTTTCTTT; abundance: .; v_gene: TRBV6-6; d_gene: .; j_gene: TRBJ1-1
CDR3aa: CASSGGSGANVLTF; CDR3nt: TGTGCCAGCAGTGGGGGCTCTGGGGCCAACGTCCTGACTTTC; abundance: few; v_gene: TRBV9; d_gene: .; j_gene: TRBJ2-6
CDR3aa: CASSLVRTQLVEQFF; CDR3nt: TGTGCCAGCAGCTTAGTCAGGACCCAGTTGGTTGAGCAGTTCTTC; abundance: .; v_gene: TRBV11-2; d_gene: .; j_gene: TRBJ2-1
CDR3aa: CASSPGRNQPQHF; CDR3nt: TGTGCCAGCAGCCCTGGACGGAACCAGCCCCAGCATTTT; abundance: many; v_gene: TRBV6-5; d_gene: .; j_gene: TRBJ1-5
CDR3aa: CAINGANSPLHF; CDR3nt: TGTGCCATCAACGGGGCGAATTCACCCCTCCACTTT; abundance: .; v_gene: TRBV10-3; d_gene: .; j_gene: TRBJ1-6
CDR3aa: CSSRGAPTDTQYF; CDR3nt: TGCAGTTCAAGGGGCGCCCCGACAGATACGCAGTATTTT; abundance: few; v_gene: TRBV20-1; d_gene: .; j_gene: TRBJ2-3
CDR3aa: CSVVGDEGYTF; CDR3nt: TGCAGCGTTGTAGGGGATGAGGGCTACACCTTC; abundance: .; v_gene: TRBV29-1; d_gene: .; j_gene: TRBJ1-2
CDR3aa: CASSQESRANTGELFF; CDR3nt: TGTGCCAGCAGCCAAGAATCCAGGGCGAACACCGGGGAGCTATTTTTT; abundance: .; v_gene: TRBV4-2; d_gene: .; j_gene: TRBJ2-2
CDR3aa: CASSMLGISNQPQHF; CDR3nt: TGTGCCAGTAGTATGTTGGGGATTAGCAATCAGCCCCAGCATTTT; abundance: .; v_gene: TRBV19; d_gene: .; j_gene: TRBJ1-5
CDR3aa: CSAPHIQGIDIQYF; CDR3nt: TGCAGTGCCCCACACATTCAGGGGATAGACATTCAGTACTTC; abundance: few; v_gene: TRBV20-1; d_gene: .; j_gene: TRBJ2-4
CDR3aa: CASSDESGDEQYF; CDR3nt: TGTGCCAGCAGCGACGAAAGCGGGGACGAGCAGTACTTC; abundance: few; v_gene: TRBV7-9; d_gene: TRBD2; j_gene: TRBJ2-7
CDR3aa: CANSLIGEGNEQFF; CDR3nt: TGTGCCAACAGCTTAATTGGGGAGGGCAATGAGCAGTTCTTC; abundance: .; v_gene: TRBV7-3; d_gene: TRBD2; j_gene: TRBJ2-1
CDR3aa: CASSITGVAYNSPLHF; CDR3nt: TGTGCCAGCAGCATAACAGGGGTGGCCTATAATTCACCCCTCCACTTT; abundance: .; v_gene: TRBV11-2; d_gene: TRBD1; j_gene: TRBJ1-6
CDR3aa: CSATGRANTEAFF; CDR3nt: TGCAGCGCCACGGGCAGGGCGAACACTGAAGCTTTCTTT; abundance: .; v_gene: TRBV29-1; d_gene: .; j_gene: TRBJ1-1
CDR3aa: CASSSLAGGRTSDEQYF; CDR3nt: TGTGCCAGCAGTTCACTAGCGGGGGGTCGGACGTCCGACGAGCAGTACTTC; abundance: .; v_gene: TRBV28; d_gene: TRBD2; j_gene: TRBJ2-7
CDR3aa: CASSYTSGGKFF; CDR3nt: TGTGCCAGCAGCTACACTAGCGGCGGGAAGTTCTTC; abundance: few; v_gene: TRBV5-6; d_gene: TRBD2; j_gene: TRBJ2-1
CDR3aa: CASRHRGSYGYTF; CDR3nt: TGTGCCAGCAGGCACAGGGGTTCCTATGGCTACACCTTC; abundance: .; v_gene: TRBV6-2/TRBV6-3; d_gene: TRBD1; j_gene: TRBJ1-2
CDR3aa: CSARAARGGATDTQYF; CDR3nt: TGCAGTGCTAGAGCCGCCCGCGGGGGCGCGACAGATACGCAGTATTTT; abundance: few; v_gene: TRBV20-1; d_gene: .; j_gene: TRBJ2-3
CDR3aa: CSVVSGTGADTQYF; CDR3nt: TGCAGTGTTGTATCCGGGACAGGGGCAGATACGCAGTATTTT; abundance: .; v_gene: TRBV20-1; d_gene: TRBD1; j_gene: TRBJ2-3
CDR3aa: CASSPGTGNSNQPQHF; CDR3nt: TGCGCCAGCAGCCCGGGGACAGGGAATAGCAATCAGCCCCAGCATTTT; abundance: once; v_gene: TRBV5-1; d_gene: TRBD1; j_gene: TRBJ1-5
CDR3aa: CASSLSVGGNQPQHF; CDR3nt: TGCGCCAGCAGCTTGAGCGTGGGGGGTAATCAGCCCCAGCATTTT; abundance: few; v_gene: TRBV5-1; d_gene: .; j_gene: TRBJ1-5
CDR3aa: CASSLRFGQNNEQFF; CDR3nt: TGTGCCAGCAGTTTAAGATTCGGACAGAACAATGAGCAGTTCTTC; abundance: .; v_gene: TRBV6-5; d_gene: .; j_gene: TRBJ2-1
CDR3aa: CASSPLGSINTDTQYF; CDR3nt: TGTGCCAGCAGCCCCCTTGGTTCTATCAACACAGATACGCAGTATTTT; abundance: .; v_gene: TRBV7-3; d_gene: .; j_gene: TRBJ2-3
CDR3aa: CASSYMTGGIYEQYF; CDR3nt: TGTGCCAGCAGCTATATGACAGGGGGGATTTACGAGCAGTACTTC; abundance: few; v_gene: TRBV7-2; d_gene: TRBD1; j_gene: TRBJ2-7
CDR3aa: CASSPSPGTANYGYTF; CDR3nt: TGTGCCAGCAGTCCTTCCCCCGGGACAGCTAACTATGGCTACACCTTC; abundance: .; v_gene: TRBV9; d_gene: TRBD1; j_gene: TRBJ1-2
CDR3aa: CSATPYQSWPFF; CDR3nt: TGCAGTGCCACTCCATATCAGTCCTGGCCGTTCTTC; abundance: .; v_gene: TRBV20-1; d_gene: .; j_gene: TRBJ2-1
CDR3aa: CATSDSRADSNQPQHF; CDR3nt: TGTGCCACCAGTGATAGTAGGGCCGATAGCAATCAGCCCCAGCATTTT; abundance: .; v_gene: TRBV24-1; d_gene: .; j_gene: TRBJ1-5
CDR3aa: CASSLAYGGRWTEAFF; CDR3nt: TGCGCCAGCAGCTTGGCCTACGGGGGCCGATGGACTGAAGCTTTCTTT; abundance: once; v_gene: TRBV5-1; d_gene: .; j_gene: TRBJ1-1
CDR3aa: CASSSGLPDEQFF; CDR3nt: TGCGCCAGCAGCTCGGGACTACCAGATGAGCAGTTCTTC; abundance: few; v_gene: TRBV5-1; d_gene: TRBD2; j_gene: TRBJ2-1
CDR3aa: CSVESRQGNGYTF; CDR3nt: TGCAGCGTTGAGTCGAGGCAGGGCAATGGCTACACCTTC; abundance: few; v_gene: TRBV29-1; d_gene: .; j_gene: TRBJ1-2
CDR3aa: CASSPDRGRNTQYF; CDR3nt: TGCGCCAGCAGCCCGGACAGGGGAAGGAATACGCAGTATTTT; abundance: few; v_gene: TRBV5-1; d_gene: TRBD1; j_gene: TRBJ2-3
CDR3aa: CASSGGLSNNEQYF; CDR3nt: TGCGCCAGCAGCGGGGGATTGTCCAACAATGAGCAGTACTTC; abundance: .; v_gene: TRBV5-1; d_gene: .; j_gene: TRBJ2-4
CDR3aa: CASSLKVGGTQYF; CDR3nt: TGTGCCAGCAGCCTAAAAGTGGGGGGGACCCAGTACTTC; abundance: .; v_gene: TRBV11-2; d_gene: .; j_gene: TRBJ2-5
CDR3aa: CATSSLQETQYF; CDR3nt: TGTGCCACCAGCAGTTTACAAGAGACCCAGTACTTC; abundance: .; v_gene: TRBV15; d_gene: .; j_gene: TRBJ2-5
CDR3aa: CASTRRGVDIETQYF; CDR3nt: TGTGCCAGCACCCGGCGAGGGGTGGATATTGAGACCCAGTACTTC; abundance: .; v_gene: TRBV11-2; d_gene: .; j_gene: TRBJ2-5
CDR3aa: CASSYSGGAIEQYF; CDR3nt: TGTGCCAGCAGTTACAGCGGGGGGGCGATCGAGCAGTACTTC; abundance: .; v_gene: TRBV12-3/TRBV12-4; d_gene: TRBD2; j_gene: TRBJ2-7
CDR3aa: CASTTSGQRTDTQYF; CDR3nt: TGTGCCAGCACCACGTCGGGTCAGCGCACAGATACGCAGTATTTT; abundance: few; v_gene: TRBV9; d_gene: .; j_gene: TRBJ2-3
CDR3aa: CASSLLTGGEKLFF; CDR3nt: TGTGCCAGCAGCTTATTGACAGGGGGCGAAAAACTGTTTTTT; abundance: .; v_gene: TRBV7-8; d_gene: TRBD1; j_gene: TRBJ1-4
CDR3aa: CASSPTRNEQYF; CDR3nt: TGTGCCAGCTCACCTACTAGGAACGAGCAGTACTTC; abundance: .; v_gene: TRBV18; d_gene: .; j_gene: TRBJ2-7
CDR3aa: CASSTTDVYNHEQFF; CDR3nt: TGTGCCAGCAGCACTACTGATGTCTATAACCATGAGCAGTTCTTC; abundance: few; v_gene: TRBV7-9; d_gene: .; j_gene: TRBJ2-1
CDR3aa: CASSPQNGEQFF; CDR3nt: TGTGCCAGCAGCCCCCAGAATGGCGAGCAGTTCTTC; abundance: few; v_gene: TRBV9; d_gene: .; j_gene: TRBJ2-1
CDR3aa: CASSLGEYNEQFF; CDR3nt: TGTGCCAGCAGCTTAGGAGAATACAATGAGCAGTTCTTC; abundance: many; v_gene: TRBV7-9; d_gene: .; j_gene: TRBJ2-1